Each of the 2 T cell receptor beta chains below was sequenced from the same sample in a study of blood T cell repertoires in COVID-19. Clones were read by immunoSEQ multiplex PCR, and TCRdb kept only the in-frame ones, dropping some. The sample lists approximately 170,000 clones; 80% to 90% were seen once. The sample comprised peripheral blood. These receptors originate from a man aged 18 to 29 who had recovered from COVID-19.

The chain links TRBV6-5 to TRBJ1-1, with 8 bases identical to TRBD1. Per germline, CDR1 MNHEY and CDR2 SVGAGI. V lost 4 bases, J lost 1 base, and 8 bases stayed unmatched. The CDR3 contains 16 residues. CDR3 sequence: CASSSGQGMRNTEAFF. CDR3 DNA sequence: TGTGCCAGCAGTTCCGGACAGGGAATGAGGAACACTGAAGCTTTCTTT.

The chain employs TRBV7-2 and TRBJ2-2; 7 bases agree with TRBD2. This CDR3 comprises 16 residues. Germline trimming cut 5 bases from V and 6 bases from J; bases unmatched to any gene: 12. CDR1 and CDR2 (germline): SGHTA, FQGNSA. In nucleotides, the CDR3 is TGTGCCAGCAGCCGGTCGGCGAGCGGGACGTCCGGGGAGCTGTTTTTT. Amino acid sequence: CASSRSASGTSGELFF. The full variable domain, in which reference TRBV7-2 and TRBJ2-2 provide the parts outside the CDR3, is GAGVSQSPSNKVTEKGKDVELRCDPISGHTALYWYRQSLGQGLEFLIYFQGNSAPDKSGLPSDRFSAERTGGSVSTLTIQRTQQEDSAVYLCASSRSASGTSGELFFGEGSRLTVL.